A selection of T cell receptor beta chains follows, all from one sample in a study of T cell responses to AZD1222 COVID-19 vaccine. Clones were sequenced by immunoSEQ multiplex PCR, and TCRdb holds only the in-frame ones, with some missing. The sample yields about 140,000 clones, roughly 92% seen once. Specimen: peripheral blood, collected 28 days after the second AZD1222 dose. These receptors were taken from an adult who received the AZD1222 COVID-19 vaccine. Both conserved end residues are trimmed from each CDR3. Each record gives: CDR3 length, V gene, CDR3 protein.

14	TRBV7-9	ASSRLGRTTNEKLF
9	TRBV7-9	ATRRATEAF
10	TRBV7-2	ASSHWGSPLH
14	TRBV16	ASSPTPSGVGLEQF
9	TRBV12-3/TRBV12-4	ASSRGQVPH
17	TRBV12-2	ASRLGRCRTVYGGYEQY
12	TRBV10-3	AISPGGLNQPQH
13	TRBV5-4	ASSPGLAGTGELF
13	TRBV2	ASSGLGRMNTEAF
12	TRBV5-4	ASSSSAEAYEQY
8	TRBV10-1	ASPDPSAF
12	TRBV5-4	ASSPKTGNYGYT
13	TRBV6-2/TRBV6-3	ASSYSKDISYEQY
13	TRBV2	ASSVYGSSYNEQF
14	TRBV6-2/TRBV6-3	ASSYPGDRGYQPQH
12	TRBV5-4	ASSSGQGIYGYT
14	TRBV11-2	ASSFRRDSQNSPLH
15	TRBV4-1	ASSQDRRVVGYNEQF
14	TRBV5-1	ASSLGLVSATDTQY
12	TRBV11-3	ASSGRGPTDTQY
11	TRBV6-4	ASSPGGAGEQF
10	TRBV14	ASKRANTEAF